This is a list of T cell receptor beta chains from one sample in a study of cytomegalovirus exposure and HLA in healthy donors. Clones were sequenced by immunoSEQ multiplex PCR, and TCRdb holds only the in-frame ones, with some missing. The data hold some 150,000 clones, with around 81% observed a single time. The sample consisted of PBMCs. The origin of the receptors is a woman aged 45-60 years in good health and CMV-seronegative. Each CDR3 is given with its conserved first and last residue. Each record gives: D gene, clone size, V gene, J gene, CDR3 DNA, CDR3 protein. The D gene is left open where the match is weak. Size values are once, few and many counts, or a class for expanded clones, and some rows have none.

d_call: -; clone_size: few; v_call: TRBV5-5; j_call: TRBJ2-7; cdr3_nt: TGTGCCAGCAGCTGGGACATACCTCCCTACGAGCAGTACTTC; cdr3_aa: CASSWDIPPYEQYF
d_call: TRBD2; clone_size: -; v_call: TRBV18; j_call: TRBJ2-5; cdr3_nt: TGTGCCAGCGGTCTAGCGGGATCCCAAGAGACCCAGTACTTC; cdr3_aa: CASGLAGSQETQYF
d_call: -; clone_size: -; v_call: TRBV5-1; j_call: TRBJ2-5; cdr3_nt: TGCGCCAGCAGCCCCGAAACACAACAGGGCAAACATTACTTC; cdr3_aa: CASSPETQQGKHYF
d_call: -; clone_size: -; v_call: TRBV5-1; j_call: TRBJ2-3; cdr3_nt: TGCGCCAGCAGCTCTGGCAGTAACACAGATACGCAGTATTTT; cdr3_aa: CASSSGSNTDTQYF
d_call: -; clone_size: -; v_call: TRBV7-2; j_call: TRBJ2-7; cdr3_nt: TGTGCCAGCAGCCTCCTCTACGAGCAGTACTTC; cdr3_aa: CASSLLYEQYF
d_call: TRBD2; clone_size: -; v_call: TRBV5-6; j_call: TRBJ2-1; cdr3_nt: TGTGCCAGCAGCTTGGCGAGTAGCGGGATGATCTATGAGCAGTTCTTC; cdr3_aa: CASSLASSGMIYEQFF
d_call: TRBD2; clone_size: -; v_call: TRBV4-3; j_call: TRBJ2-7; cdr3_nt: TGCGCCAGCAGCCCCCGGACTAGCGGGAGATCTTCCTACGAGCAGTACTTC; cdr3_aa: CASSPRTSGRSSYEQYF
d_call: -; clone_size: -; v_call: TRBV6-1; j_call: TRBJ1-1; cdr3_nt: TGTGCCAGCAGTGAATTGCGGGTCCGGCCCACGAACAGATTT; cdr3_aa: CASSELRVRPTNRF
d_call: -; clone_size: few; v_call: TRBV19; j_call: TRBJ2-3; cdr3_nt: TGTGCCAGTAGAGTTGCGGGTACGCAGTATTTT; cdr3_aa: CASRVAGTQYF
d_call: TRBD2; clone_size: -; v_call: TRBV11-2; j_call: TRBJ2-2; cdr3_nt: TGTGCCAGCAGCCAAGCGGGAGGTGGGGAGCTGTTTTTT; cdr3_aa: CASSQAGGGELFF
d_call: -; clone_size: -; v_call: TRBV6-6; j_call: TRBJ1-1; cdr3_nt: TGTGCCAGCAGTTACCCGGGGATGAACACTGAAGCTTTCTTT; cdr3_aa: CASSYPGMNTEAFF
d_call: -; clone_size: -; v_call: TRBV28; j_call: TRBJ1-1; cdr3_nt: TGTGCCAGTTCGGTTCGGACAGCTTACCCACTTAGTGAAGCTTTCTTT; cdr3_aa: CASSVRTAYPLSEAFF
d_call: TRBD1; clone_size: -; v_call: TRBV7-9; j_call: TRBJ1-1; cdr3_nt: TGTGCCAGCAGCCTGACCGGGACAGCAACTGAAGCTTTCTTT; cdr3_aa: CASSLTGTATEAFF
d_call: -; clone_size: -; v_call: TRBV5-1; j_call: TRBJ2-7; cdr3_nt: TGCGCCAGCAGCTTGGATGGCAGGGGCTACGAGCAGTACTTC; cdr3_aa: CASSLDGRGYEQYF
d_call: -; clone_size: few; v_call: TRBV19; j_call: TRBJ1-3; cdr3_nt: TGTGCCAGTAGGAACCTAGGGGACTCTGGAAACACCATATATTTT; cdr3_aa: CASRNLGDSGNTIYF
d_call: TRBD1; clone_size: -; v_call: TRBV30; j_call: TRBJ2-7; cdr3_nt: TGTGCCTGGAGGCCTCAGGGGGTACTAGGGGTCATCGAGCAGTACTTC; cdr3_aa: CAWRPQGVLGVIEQYF
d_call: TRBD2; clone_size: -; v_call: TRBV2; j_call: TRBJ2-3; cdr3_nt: TGTGCCAGCAGTGAAGCGGGAGGGAAGAGCACAGATACGCAGTATTTT; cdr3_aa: CASSEAGGKSTDTQYF
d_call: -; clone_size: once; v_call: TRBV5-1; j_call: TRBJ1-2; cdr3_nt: TGCGCCAGCAGCTCGACAGGACCTCCTAACTATGGCTACACCTTC; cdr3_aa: CASSSTGPPNYGYTF
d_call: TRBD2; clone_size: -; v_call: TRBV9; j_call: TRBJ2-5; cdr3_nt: TGTGCCAGCAGCGTCGGGACTACCTCCCAAGAGACCCAGTACTTC; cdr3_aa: CASSVGTTSQETQYF
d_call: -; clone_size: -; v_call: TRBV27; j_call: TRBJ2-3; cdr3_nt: TGTGCCAGCAGTTTAAGGGGGACAGATACGCAGTATTTT; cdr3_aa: CASSLRGTDTQYF
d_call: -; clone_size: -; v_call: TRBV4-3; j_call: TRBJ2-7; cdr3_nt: TGCGCCAGCAGCCAGACGCCCCGGGCGGACTACGAGCAGTACTTC; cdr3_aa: CASSQTPRADYEQYF
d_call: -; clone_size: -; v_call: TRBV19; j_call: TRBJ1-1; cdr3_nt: TGTGCCAGTAGTCAGCAGGGTGTTCGAACTGAAGCTTTCTTT; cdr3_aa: CASSQQGVRTEAFF
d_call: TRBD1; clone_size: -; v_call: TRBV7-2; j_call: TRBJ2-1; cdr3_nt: TGTGCCAGCAGCTTAGACAGGGGCGGGAATGAGCAGTTCTTC; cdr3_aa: CASSLDRGGNEQFF
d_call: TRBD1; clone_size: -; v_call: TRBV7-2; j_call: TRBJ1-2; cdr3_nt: TGTGCCAGCAGCACTCAATTTACAGGGGGCGGCTACACCTTC; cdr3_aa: CASSTQFTGGGYTF